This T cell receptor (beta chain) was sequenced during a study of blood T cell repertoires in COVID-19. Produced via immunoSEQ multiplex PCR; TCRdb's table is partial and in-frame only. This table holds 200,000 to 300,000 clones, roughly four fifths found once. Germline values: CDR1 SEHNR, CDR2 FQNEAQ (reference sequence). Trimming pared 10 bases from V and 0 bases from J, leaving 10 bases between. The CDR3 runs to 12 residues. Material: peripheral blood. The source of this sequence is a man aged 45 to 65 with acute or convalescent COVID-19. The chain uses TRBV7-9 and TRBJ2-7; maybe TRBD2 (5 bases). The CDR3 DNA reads TGTGCCACCTCCGGGAACTCCTACGAGCAGTACTTC. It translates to CATSGNSYEQYF. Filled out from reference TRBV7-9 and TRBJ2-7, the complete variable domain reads DTGVSQNPRHKITKRGQNVTFRCDPISEHNRLYWYRQTLGQGPEFLTYFQNEAQLEKSRLLSDRFSAERPKGSFSTLEIQRTEQGDSAMYLCATSGNSYEQYFGPGTRLTVT.